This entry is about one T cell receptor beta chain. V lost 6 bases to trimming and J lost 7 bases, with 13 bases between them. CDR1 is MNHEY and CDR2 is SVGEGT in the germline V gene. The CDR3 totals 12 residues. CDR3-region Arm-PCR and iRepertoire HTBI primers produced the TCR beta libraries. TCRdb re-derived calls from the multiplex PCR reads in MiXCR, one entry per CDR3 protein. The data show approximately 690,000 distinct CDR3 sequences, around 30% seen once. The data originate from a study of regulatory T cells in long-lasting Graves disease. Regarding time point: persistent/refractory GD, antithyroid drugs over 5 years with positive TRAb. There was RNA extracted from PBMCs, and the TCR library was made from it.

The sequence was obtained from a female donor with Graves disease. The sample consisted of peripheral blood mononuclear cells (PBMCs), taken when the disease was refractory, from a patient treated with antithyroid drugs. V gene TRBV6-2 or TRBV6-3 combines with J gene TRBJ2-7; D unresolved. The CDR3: CASSSKVGEQYF. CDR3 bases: TGTGCCAGCAGCTCTAAGGTCGGGGAGCAGTACTTC.